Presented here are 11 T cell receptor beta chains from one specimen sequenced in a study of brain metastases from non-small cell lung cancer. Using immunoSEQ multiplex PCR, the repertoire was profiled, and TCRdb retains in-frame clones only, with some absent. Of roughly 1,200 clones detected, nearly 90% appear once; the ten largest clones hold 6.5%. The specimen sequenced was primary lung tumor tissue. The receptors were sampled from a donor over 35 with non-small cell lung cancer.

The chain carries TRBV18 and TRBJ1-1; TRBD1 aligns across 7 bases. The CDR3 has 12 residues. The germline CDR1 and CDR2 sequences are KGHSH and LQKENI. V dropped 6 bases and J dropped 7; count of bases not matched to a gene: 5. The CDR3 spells CASSRDRNEAFF. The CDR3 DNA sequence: TGTGCCAGCTCCCGGGACAGAAATGAAGCTTTCTTT.

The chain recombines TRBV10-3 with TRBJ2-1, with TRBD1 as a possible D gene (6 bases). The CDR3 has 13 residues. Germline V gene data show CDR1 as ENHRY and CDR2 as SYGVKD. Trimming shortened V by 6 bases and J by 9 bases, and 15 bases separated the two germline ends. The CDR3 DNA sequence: TGTGCCATCAGCCCTCAGGGGCCAGGTGAGCAGTTCTTC. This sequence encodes CAISPQGPGEQFF.

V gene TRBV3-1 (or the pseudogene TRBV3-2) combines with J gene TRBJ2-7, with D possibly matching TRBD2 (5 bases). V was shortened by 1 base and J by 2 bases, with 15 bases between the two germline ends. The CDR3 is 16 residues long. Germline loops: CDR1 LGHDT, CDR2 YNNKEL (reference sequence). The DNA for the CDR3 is TGTGCCAGCAGCCAAGGTGGTCCGGGGTTAACCTACGAGCAGTACTTC. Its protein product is CASSQGGPGLTYEQYF.

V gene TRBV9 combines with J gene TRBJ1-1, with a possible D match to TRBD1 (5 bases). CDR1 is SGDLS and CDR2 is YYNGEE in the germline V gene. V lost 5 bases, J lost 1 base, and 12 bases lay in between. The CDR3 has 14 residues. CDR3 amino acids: CASSPSRANTEAFF. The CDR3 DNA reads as TGTGCCAGCAGTCCGTCCAGGGCGAACACTGAAGCTTTCTTT.

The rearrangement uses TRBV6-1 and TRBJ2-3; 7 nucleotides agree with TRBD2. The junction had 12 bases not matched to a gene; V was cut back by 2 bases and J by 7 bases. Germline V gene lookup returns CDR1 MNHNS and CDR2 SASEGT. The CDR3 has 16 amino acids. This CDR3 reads CASSETERGALHTQYF. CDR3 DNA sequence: TGTGCCAGCAGTGAAACGGAGCGGGGAGCATTACATACGCAGTATTTT.

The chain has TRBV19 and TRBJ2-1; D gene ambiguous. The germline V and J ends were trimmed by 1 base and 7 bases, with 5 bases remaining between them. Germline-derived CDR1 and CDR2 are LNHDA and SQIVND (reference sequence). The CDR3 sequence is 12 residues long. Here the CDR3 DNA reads TGTGCCAGTAGTATAGTCTGGAATGAGCAGTTCTTC. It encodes CASSIVWNEQFF.

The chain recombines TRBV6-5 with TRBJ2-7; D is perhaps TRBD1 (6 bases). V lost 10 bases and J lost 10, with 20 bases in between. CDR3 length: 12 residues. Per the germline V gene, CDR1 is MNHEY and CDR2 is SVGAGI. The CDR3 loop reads CATTTGRGGQYF. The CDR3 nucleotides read TGTGCCACTACCACAGGGAGAGGGGGTCAGTACTTC.

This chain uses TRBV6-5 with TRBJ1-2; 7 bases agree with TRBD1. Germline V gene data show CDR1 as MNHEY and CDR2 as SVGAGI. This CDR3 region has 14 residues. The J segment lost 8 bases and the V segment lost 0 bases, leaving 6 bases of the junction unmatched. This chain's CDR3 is CASSYSRQGVGYTF. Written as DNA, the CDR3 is TGTGCCAGCAGTTACTCTAGACAGGGCGTGGGCTACACCTTC.

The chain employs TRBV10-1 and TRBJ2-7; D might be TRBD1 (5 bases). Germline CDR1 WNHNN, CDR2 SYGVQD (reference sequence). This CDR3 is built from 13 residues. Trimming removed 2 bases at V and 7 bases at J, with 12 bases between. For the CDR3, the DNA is TGCGCCAGCAGTGAGATAGAAGGGGCAGAGCAGTACTTC. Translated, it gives CASSEIEGAEQYF.

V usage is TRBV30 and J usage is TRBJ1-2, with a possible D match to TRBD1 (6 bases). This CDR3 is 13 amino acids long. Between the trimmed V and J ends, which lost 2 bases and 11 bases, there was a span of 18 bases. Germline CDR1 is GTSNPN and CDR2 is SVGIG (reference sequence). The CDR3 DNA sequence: TGTGCCTGGAGTCGAGTAGGGGGGATCGGATACACCTTC. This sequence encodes CAWSRVGGIGYTF.

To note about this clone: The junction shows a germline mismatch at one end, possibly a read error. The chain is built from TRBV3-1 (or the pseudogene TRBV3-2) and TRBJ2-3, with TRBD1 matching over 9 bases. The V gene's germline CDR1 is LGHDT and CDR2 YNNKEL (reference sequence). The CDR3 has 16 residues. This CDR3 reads CTSSQPGQGSTDTQYF. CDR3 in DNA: TGTACCAGCAGCCAACCAGGACAGGGGAGCACAGATACGCAGTATTTT.